This T cell receptor beta chain was captured by sequencing in a study of shared clonotypes between healthy human individuals. Study-level results: Despite large depth, rarefaction showed incomplete sorted-subset sequencing.

Naive CD8 cells lacked CD45RO, underwent positive selection for CCR7 and left out terminally differentiated effector memory CD45RA+ cells. There were only Caucasian adults among the donors, and all lived in Nashville, Tennessee. This clone was seen only once. Its antigen is unidentified. Only in-frame clones appear in the TCRdb table, and some are missing; sequencing was by immunoSEQ multiplex PCR. In the table there are some 2 million clones, approximately 94% of which are singletons. The V and J ends lost 0 bases and 2 bases respectively, with 9 bases between them. Germline values: CDR1 SGHDT, CDR2 YYEEEE. CDR3 size: 14 residues.

The material sequenced was naive CD8+ T cells sorted from blood. J is TRBJ2-7 and V is TRBV5-6; D call uncertain. This clonotype was sampled from a man aged 18 to 29 in good health. The CDR3 region has the DNA TGTGCCAGCAGCTTGGTCGCGGAAGCCTACGAGCAGTACTTC. This sequence encodes CASSLVAEAYEQYF.